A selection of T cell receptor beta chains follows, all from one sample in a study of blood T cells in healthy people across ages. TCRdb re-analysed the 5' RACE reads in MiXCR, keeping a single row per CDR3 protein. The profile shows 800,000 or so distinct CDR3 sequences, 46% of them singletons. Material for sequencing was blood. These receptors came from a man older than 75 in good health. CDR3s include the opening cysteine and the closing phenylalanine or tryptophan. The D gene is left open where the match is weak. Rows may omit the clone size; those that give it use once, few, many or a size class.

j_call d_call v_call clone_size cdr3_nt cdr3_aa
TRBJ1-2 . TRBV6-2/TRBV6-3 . TGTGCCAGCAGCCCGCTCGGCGCAGGGGGCTACACCTTC CASSPLGAGGYTF
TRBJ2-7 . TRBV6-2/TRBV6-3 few TGTGCCAGCATCCAACGAGGGCTACCATACGAGCAGTACTTC CASIQRGLPYEQYF
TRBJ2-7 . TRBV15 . TGTGCCACCAGCAGGGGAGGGGGCGACTACGAGCAGTACTTC CATSRGGGDYEQYF
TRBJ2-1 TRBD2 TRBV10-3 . TGTGCCATCGGGCGGACTAGCGGCTACAATGAGCAGTTCTTC CAIGRTSGYNEQFF
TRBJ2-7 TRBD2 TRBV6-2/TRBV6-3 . TGTGCCAGCAGTAAGACTAGCTCCTACAATGAGCAGTACTTC CASSKTSSYNEQYF
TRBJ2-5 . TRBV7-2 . TGTGCCAGCAGCCTGGGGCCCGGGCAGGGGCAAGAGACCCAGTACTTC CASSLGPGQGQETQYF
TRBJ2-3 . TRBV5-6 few TGTGCCAGCAGCCAGGGGTTCGGCACAGATACGCAGTATTTT CASSQGFGTDTQYF
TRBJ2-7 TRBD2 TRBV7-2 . TGTGCCAGCAGCCCAGGACTAGCGGGAGCTACGGAGCAGTACTTC CASSPGLAGATEQYF
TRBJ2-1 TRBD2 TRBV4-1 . TGCGCCAGCAGCCAAGAGGGACTAGCGTGCTACAATAAGCAGTTCTTC CASSQEGLACYNKQFF
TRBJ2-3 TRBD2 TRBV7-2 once TGTGCCAGCACACATCTGAGCGGGGGGGGCACAGATACGCAGTATTTT CASTHLSGGGTDTQYF
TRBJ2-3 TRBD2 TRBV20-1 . TGCAGTGCTTCCGGCCCCAAAAGGCTAGCGGGACGCGCAGATACGCAGTATTTT CSASGPKRLAGRADTQYF
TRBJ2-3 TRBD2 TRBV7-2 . TGTGCCAGCTATGTCCACGGGCCTAGCGGGAAGCAGTATTTT CASYVHGPSGKQYF
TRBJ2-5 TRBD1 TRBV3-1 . TGTGCCAGCAACCACCGGACAGGGGGCCAAGAGACCCAGTACTTC CASNHRTGGQETQYF
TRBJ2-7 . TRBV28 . TGTGCCAGCTTCAACGCCAGGACAACTCCATACGAGCAGTACTTC CASFNARTTPYEQYF
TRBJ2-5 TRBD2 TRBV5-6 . TGTGCCAGCAGCCCGGGACTAGCGGGAGCGGGCAATGAGCAGTACTTC CASSPGLAGAGNEQYF
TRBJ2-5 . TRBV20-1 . TGCAGTGCTCGACGGACAAACGGCCATGAGCAGTACTTC CSARRTNGHEQYF
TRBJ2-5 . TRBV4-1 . TGCGCCAGCAGCGTCTTCACGACAGGAGAAGGAGAGACCCAGTACTTC CASSVFTTGEGETQYF
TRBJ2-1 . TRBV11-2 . TGTGCCAGCAGCTCTTTCCGGGACCGGCAAGGCAATGAGCAGTTCTTC CASSSFRDRQGNEQFF
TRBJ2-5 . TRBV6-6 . TGTGCCAGCAGTAAAGAGGAAGAGACCCAGTACTTC CASSKEEETQYF
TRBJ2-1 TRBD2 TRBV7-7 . TGTGCCAGCAGCCCAACTGCGGGGGATTCATATGAGCAGTTCTTC CASSPTAGDSYEQFF
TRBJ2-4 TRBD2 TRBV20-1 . TGCAGTGCTAGAAGCGGGAGGCCCCAAAACATTCAGTACTTC CSARSGRPQNIQYF
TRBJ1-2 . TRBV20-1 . TGCAGTGCTTCGGGGACCCAAGTCTATGACTACACCTTC CSASGTQVYDYTF
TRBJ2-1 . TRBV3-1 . TGTGCCAGCAGCCAAGTAGGTGGGGGCTACAATGAGCAGTTCTTC CASSQVGGGYNEQFF
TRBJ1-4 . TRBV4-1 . TGCGCCAGCAGCCAAGGAGGAACAGCTGAAAAACTGTTTTTT CASSQGGTAEKLFF
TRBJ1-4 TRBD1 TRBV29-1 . TGCAGCGTCGGGGACAGGAATAATGAAAAACTGTTTTTT CSVGDRNNEKLFF
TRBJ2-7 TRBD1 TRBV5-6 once TGTGCCAGCAGATGGGGACAGGGGGACTCCTACGAGCAGTACTTC CASRWGQGDSYEQYF
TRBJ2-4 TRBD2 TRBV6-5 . TGTGCCAGCAGGTATTCGGGTGCGGGAGAGCAGTACTTC CASRYSGAGEQYF
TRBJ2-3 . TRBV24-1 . TGTGCCACCAGTGATGCGCGAAGCGCTAGCACAGATACGCAGTATTTT CATSDARSASTDTQYF
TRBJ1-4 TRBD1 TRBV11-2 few TGTGCCAGCAGCGTCGGTCCAGGGGGCCGTGAAAAACTGTTTTTT CASSVGPGGREKLFF
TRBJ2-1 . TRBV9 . TGTGCCAGCAGCGTAGGGTCCGGCTTTAATTTGGATGAGCAGTTCTTC CASSVGSGFNLDEQFF
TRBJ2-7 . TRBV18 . TGTGCCAGCTCGACAACTAATTCCTACGAGCAGTACTTC CASSTTNSYEQYF